This T cell receptor (beta chain) was identified in a study of T cells in Graves' hyperthyroidism and ophthalmopathy. Regarding this clonotype: What it binds is not known. Given a much more abundant clone one base away, this may be a read error.

Amplification of TCR beta CDR3 regions was performed using RNA transcripts as template. A set of HTBI primers served as the primers for a first-round RT-PCR of the TCR CDR3. TCRdb passed the multiplex PCR reads through MiXCR, listing each CDR3 protein once. The sample yields about 340,000 distinct CDR3 sequences, over 20% seen once. Germline loops: CDR1 SGHNT, CDR2 YENEEA. Trimming removed 1 base from V and 8 bases from J; junction bases left unmatched: 6. The CDR3 loop spans 15 amino acids. Each diagnosis drew on symptoms, thyroxine, TRAb, thyroid ultrasound and orbital computed tomography findings. Roughly 10 ml of fresh peripheral blood supplied the PBMCs. Study observations and caveats: Most thyroid clonotypes that were expanded above 0.001 also turned up in blood.

The sequenced sample consisted of blood. This TCR was sampled from a woman aged 45-65 years with Graves' hyperthyroidism. V gene TRBV11-3 combines with J gene TRBJ2-1, with 9 bases aligning to TRBD2. The CDR3 region has the DNA TGTGCCAGCAGCTTAGGCTCGCGGGGGGGCCATGAGCAGTTCTTC. As protein: CASSLGSRGGHEQFF.